This is a list of T cell receptor beta chains from one sample in a study of blood T cell repertoires in COVID-19. Sequenced by immunoSEQ multiplex PCR; TCRdb stores in-frame clones only, minus some. The table includes around 300,000 clones, approximately 90% detected once. The sample consisted of peripheral blood. Receptors were obtained from a woman in her 30s with active or convalescent COVID-19. The CDR3 runs from the conserved cysteine through the conserved F or W. The order of the fields is clone size, V gene, D gene, J gene, CDR3 DNA, CDR3 protein. The D gene is left open where the match is weak. Where a row states a size, it is once, few, many or the class of an expanded clone; other rows omit it.

abundance: NA
v_gene: TRBV19
d_gene: NA
j_gene: TRBJ1-1
CDR3nt: TGTGCCAGTAGTATAGATTGGGGCCGTGAAGCTTTCTTT
CDR3aa: CASSIDWGREAFF

abundance: NA
v_gene: TRBV14
d_gene: TRBD1
j_gene: TRBJ1-2
CDR3nt: TGTGCCAGCAGCCCCGGGACAGGGAGAGGCTACACCTTC
CDR3aa: CASSPGTGRGYTF

abundance: NA
v_gene: TRBV6-4
d_gene: NA
j_gene: TRBJ2-1
CDR3nt: TGTGCCAGCAGTGACTCGCAGGCGGGTGAGCAGTTCTTC
CDR3aa: CASSDSQAGEQFF

abundance: NA
v_gene: TRBV19
d_gene: TRBD1
j_gene: TRBJ2-1
CDR3nt: TGTGCCAGTAGTATTAGCCCTTCGGGACAGATCGAGCAGTTCTTC
CDR3aa: CASSISPSGQIEQFF

abundance: NA
v_gene: TRBV15
d_gene: NA
j_gene: TRBJ1-1
CDR3nt: TGTGCCACCAGCAGAGGGGACTTAAACACTGAAGCTTTCTTT
CDR3aa: CATSRGDLNTEAFF

abundance: few
v_gene: TRBV7-9
d_gene: NA
j_gene: TRBJ1-5
CDR3nt: TGTGCCAGCAGCTTAGACTATCAGCCCCAGCATTTT
CDR3aa: CASSLDYQPQHF

abundance: NA
v_gene: TRBV4-1
d_gene: NA
j_gene: TRBJ2-1
CDR3nt: TGCGCCAGCAGCCACCTAGGACAGCGAGGATACAATGAGCAGTTCTTC
CDR3aa: CASSHLGQRGYNEQFF

abundance: NA
v_gene: TRBV3-1/TRBV3-2
d_gene: NA
j_gene: TRBJ1-1
CDR3nt: TGTGCCAGCAGCCAAGACAGGGTCACTGAAGCTTTCTTT
CDR3aa: CASSQDRVTEAFF

abundance: NA
v_gene: TRBV27
d_gene: NA
j_gene: TRBJ2-1
CDR3nt: TGTGCCAGCAGTTTTAGCGGAAGCTCCTACAATGAGCAGTTCTTC
CDR3aa: CASSFSGSSYNEQFF

abundance: NA
v_gene: TRBV6-1
d_gene: TRBD1
j_gene: TRBJ1-3
CDR3nt: TGTGCCAGCAGTGAAAAAGTGGCAGGGGGGTCCTCTGGAAACACCATATATTTT
CDR3aa: CASSEKVAGGSSGNTIYF

abundance: NA
v_gene: TRBV30
d_gene: NA
j_gene: TRBJ1-4
CDR3nt: TGTGCCTGGAGTGGTTATAGTTCGGGGAATGAAAAACTGTTTTTT
CDR3aa: CAWSGYSSGNEKLFF

abundance: NA
v_gene: TRBV4-1
d_gene: NA
j_gene: TRBJ1-6
CDR3nt: TGCGCCAGCAGCCAAGATCAGGGCAGGGGTAATTCACCCCTCCACTTT
CDR3aa: CASSQDQGRGNSPLHF

abundance: NA
v_gene: TRBV5-1
d_gene: NA
j_gene: TRBJ2-5
CDR3nt: TGCGCCAGCAGCAATCCTAGGGGCGGGGACGCCTGGGAGACCCAGTACTTC
CDR3aa: CASSNPRGGDAWETQYF

abundance: NA
v_gene: TRBV7-2
d_gene: TRBD2
j_gene: TRBJ2-7
CDR3nt: TGTGCCAGCAGCAAACTAGCGGGGGGGCTGCACGAGCAGTACTTC
CDR3aa: CASSKLAGGLHEQYF

abundance: NA
v_gene: TRBV5-1
d_gene: NA
j_gene: TRBJ1-3
CDR3nt: TGCGCCAGCAGCTTGGCCGGGTCTTACTCTGGAAACACCATATATTTT
CDR3aa: CASSLAGSYSGNTIYF

abundance: once
v_gene: TRBV7-9
d_gene: NA
j_gene: TRBJ1-2
CDR3nt: TGTGCCAGCAGGACCGAAACGGGGGGCGTCGGCTACACCTTC
CDR3aa: CASRTETGGVGYTF

abundance: NA
v_gene: TRBV19
d_gene: NA
j_gene: TRBJ1-5
CDR3nt: TGTGCCAGTAGTCGAGCGACAGATTATAGCAATCAGCCCCAGCATTTT
CDR3aa: CASSRATDYSNQPQHF

abundance: NA
v_gene: TRBV5-1
d_gene: NA
j_gene: TRBJ2-7
CDR3nt: TGCGCCAGCAGCTTGCCCGACAGGTTCGAGCAGTACTTC
CDR3aa: CASSLPDRFEQYF

abundance: NA
v_gene: TRBV6-2/TRBV6-3
d_gene: NA
j_gene: TRBJ2-7
CDR3nt: TGTGCCAGCAGTTCGGGGGGCACTCAGTACTTC
CDR3aa: CASSSGGTQYF

abundance: few
v_gene: TRBV28
d_gene: TRBD1
j_gene: TRBJ1-2
CDR3nt: TGTGCCAGCAGAGAAACAGGCGGACAGGACTATGGCTACACCTTC
CDR3aa: CASRETGGQDYGYTF

abundance: many
v_gene: TRBV3-1/TRBV3-2
d_gene: TRBD2
j_gene: TRBJ2-7
CDR3nt: TGTGCCAGCAGTCGAGGCGGCGGGGGGGCCTTGAGGGAGCAGTACTTC
CDR3aa: CASSRGGGGALREQYF

abundance: NA
v_gene: TRBV18
d_gene: TRBD1
j_gene: TRBJ2-4
CDR3nt: TGTGCCAGCTCACCGTTGCCAGGGGGCACCAAAAACATTCAGTACTTC
CDR3aa: CASSPLPGGTKNIQYF

abundance: NA
v_gene: TRBV11-3
d_gene: TRBD2
j_gene: TRBJ2-7
CDR3nt: TGTGCCAGCAGCGTGGGACTAGCTAGCGAGCAGTACTTC
CDR3aa: CASSVGLASEQYF

abundance: NA
v_gene: TRBV21-1
d_gene: NA
j_gene: TRBJ1-1
CDR3nt: TGTGCCAGCATCAACTATAGGACAGACGCGAACACTGAAGCTTTCTTT
CDR3aa: CASINYRTDANTEAFF